This T cell receptor (beta chain) was sequenced for a study of blood T cells in healthy people across ages. This CDR3 region has 17 residues. Germline CDR1 and CDR2: SGHVS and FQNEAQ. Deletions cut 1 base from V and 5 bases from J, with 19 bases between. Primers used in a second PCR of roughly 6 to 12 cycles were a sample-barcoded 5' primer and a J-beta primer mix. Sequencing recovered at least 2.5 million CDR3-containing paired-end reads from each sample. Via MiXCR, TCRdb re-called the 5' RACE reads, giving one row per CDR3 protein. This sample yields hundreds of thousands of distinct CDR3 sequences, of which approximately 59% are seen a single time; 30% to 40% belongs to the top ten. This clonotype was detected a few times.

The source is a man in his sixties in good health. The gene calls are TRBV7-8 and TRBJ2-3; possibly TRBD1 or TRBD2 for D (5 bases each). Sequenced input: blood. CDR3 in amino acids: CASSLGGGFTVGDTQYF. DNA for the CDR3: TGTGCCAGCAGCTTAGGGGGCGGGTTCACCGTAGGAGATACGCAGTATTTT.